This entry lists 10 T cell receptor beta chains sequenced from one sample in a study of metastatic and nonmetastatic thyroid tumors. Until they underwent thyroid surgery, no patient had received any treatment. Using MiXCR, TCRdb reanalyzed the PCR reads. The table shows roughly 25,000 clones, with under 30% occurring only once. The sample taken for sequencing was tumor tissue. These receptors all stem from a male donor with papillary thyroid cancer or a benign thyroid nodule (not recorded which). Some clones in this sample may be carry-over from other donors' samples.

The sample holds many counts of this clone. This chain links TRBV19 with TRBJ1-5; D is uncertain. The ends were cut back, 5 bases at V and 4 bases at J, with 12 bases in the middle. This CDR3 contains 14 residues. Germline CDR1 reads LNHDA; CDR2 reads SQIVND (reference sequence). The CDR3 nucleotides are TGTGCCAGTAGTCCGGGAGTTGGGAATCAGCCCCAGCATTTT. This sequence encodes CASSPGVGNQPQHF.

This clone was recorded once. The chain recombines TRBV30 with TRBJ2-7, with TRBD2 matching over 7 bases. V was clipped by 2 bases and J by 4 bases; unmatched bases: 14. Germline CDR1 is GTSNPN and CDR2 is SVGIG (reference sequence). The CDR3 has 16 residues. The CDR3 DNA sequence: TGTGCCTGGAGTTTACGGGAGGCAGGGTCTTCGTACGAGCAGTACTTC. This codes for CAWSLREAGSSYEQYF.

About this clone: A read error may be the cause here, since a much bigger clone is one base away. The rearrangement joins TRBV5-5 to TRBJ1-1, with 8 bases lining up with TRBD1. This CDR3 comprises 14 residues. Germline CDR1 SGHKS, CDR2 YYEKEE (reference sequence). The J segment lost 6 bases and the V segment lost 6 bases, leaving 10 bases of the junction unmatched. CDR3 sequence (DNA): TGTGCCAGCATCCCCGGACAGGGATTCGCTGAAGCTTTCTTT. Translated: CASIPGQGFAEAFF. The whole variable domain, remainder taken from reference TRBV5-5 and TRBJ1-1, is DAGVTQSPTHLIKTRGQQVTLRCSPISGHKSVSWYQQVLGQGPQFIFQYYEKEERGRGNFPDRFSARQFPNYSSELNVNALLLGDSALYLCASIPGQGFAEAFFGQGTRLTVV.

This clone was counted at least ten times. V usage is TRBV7-8 and J usage is TRBJ1-4; D ambiguous. The CDR3 extends over 16 amino acids. Trimming stripped 2 bases from V and 0 bases from J, with 10 bases between. CDR1 and CDR2 from the germline V gene are SGHVS and FQNEAQ. CDR3 DNA: TGTGCCAGCAGCTTATGGACCATTGCAACTAATGAAAAACTGTTTTTT. Protein product: CASSLWTIATNEKLFF.

The sample holds many counts of this clone. The CDR3 sequence is CASSSASTDTQYF. CDR3 bases: TGCGCCAGCAGCTCCGCTAGCACAGATACGCAGTATTTT. The chain is built from TRBV5-1 and TRBJ2-3; no firm D call. The CDR3 is 13 residues long. Germline loops: CDR1 SGHRS, CDR2 YFSETQ. With 3 bases removed from V and 0 bases from J, the gap between germline ends came to 5 bases.

About this clone itself: The conserved phenylalanine or tryptophan is not found at the CDR3 terminus, so this likely reflects a read error. The chain has TRBV10-3 and TRBJ1-4; weak D call: TRBD1 (5 bases). The CDR3 runs to 16 residues. V was clipped by 0 bases and J by 8 bases, with 16 bases between them. CDR1 is ENHRY, CDR2 SYGVKD, per germline. CDR3 coding DNA: TGTGCCATCAGTGAGTCAAGTGGGGGAATAGTGGAAAAACTGTTTGTT. Protein sequence: CAISESSGGIVEKLFV.

This clone was recorded once. The chain recombines TRBV7-6 with TRBJ2-7, with 7 bases identical to TRBD2. J lost 3 bases, V lost 3 bases, and 11 bases had no gene match. The CDR3 is made up of 16 amino acids. Germline CDR1 and CDR2: SGHVS and FNYEAQ. The CDR3 is CASSFAVTSWNYEQYF. For the CDR3, the DNA is TGTGCCAGCAGCTTTGCCGTGACTAGCTGGAACTACGAGCAGTACTTC.

This clone has a count of ten or more. V and J are TRBV3-1 and TRBJ2-5; D tentatively reads TRBD1 or TRBD2 (5 bases each). The CDR3 contains 16 residues. The V and J ends lost 1 base and 5 bases respectively, with 17 bases between them. Germline CDR1 LGHDT, CDR2 YNNKEL (reference sequence). The CDR3 region is CASSQASGTGAETQYF. In nucleotides, the CDR3 is TGTGCCAGCAGCCAAGCTTCCGGGACCGGAGCGGAGACCCAGTACTTC.

This clone was counted many times. The chain links TRBV30 to TRBJ2-1; 10 positions match TRBD2. Per the germline V gene, CDR1 is GTSNPN and CDR2 is SVGIG (reference sequence). Germline trimming cut 4 bases from V and 8 bases from J; bases unmatched to any gene: 8. This CDR3 comprises 14 residues. CDR3 coding DNA: TGTGCCTGGACTAGCGGGAGAAAGGTGGATGAGCAGTTCTTC. Translating it yields CAWTSGRKVDEQFF.

Of note for this clone: Since a much larger clone is just one base distant, this may be a read error. The V and J genes are TRBV6-1 and TRBJ2-3; tentatively, D is TRBD2 (7 bases). The CDR3 has 13 amino acids. Germline-derived CDR1 and CDR2 are MNHNS and SASEGT. V lost 6 bases and J lost 8, with 15 bases in between. The CDR3 nucleotides are TGTGCCAGCAGACGGGGGGCCGAAGGTACGCAGTATTTT. This gives the protein CASRRGAEGTQYF.